The T cell receptor (beta chain) under discussion was sequenced for a study of T-cell memory formation after mild COVID-19 (dated by TCRdb to the early 2020s). About the full investigation: TCR sequence clusters from the two donors were found to be largely donor specific. In two donors, T-cell clones that expanded and contracted after mild COVID-19 were followed by sequencing TCRalpha and TCRbeta repertoires longitudinally. Two young, previously healthy adult volunteers made up the cohort, one male and one female.

This clonotype has only a few counts. Its target antigen remains unknown. There are no base qualities to consult, and no much larger clone falls within one base. The sample was run on an Illumina NovaSeq 6000. cDNA libraries for TCRalpha and TCRbeta were prepared by 5'RACE using constant-segment primers, with sample barcodes and unique molecular identifiers added. RNA was extracted from every sample with Trizol reagent. Libraries were amplified in two PCR steps, with a second sample barcode and Illumina TruSeq adapters added in the second step. The libraries were sequenced on an Illumina NovaSeq using 2 x 150 bp paired-end reads. The authors' analysis ran thus. Demultiplexing of reads and collapsing into UMI-guided consensus sequences were performed with migec v1.2.7. Using mixcr v2.1.11, UMI consensuses were aligned to TRA and TRB V and J templates and then assembled into clonotypes. Clonotypes were classified as expanded or contracted when called significant by both edgeR and NoisET, with noise models trained on biological replicates. edgeR calls used a false discovery rate-adjusted p below 0.01 and a log2 fold-change threshold of 1. PCA with hierarchical clustering of max-normalized trajectories of the 1000 most abundant clonotypes was used as exploratory dynamics analysis. Each responding clone was given a CD4 or CD8 phenotype based on the CD4+ and CD8+ repertoires, which had been sequenced separately. TCRdb applied fastp at Q25 and MiXCR to the public reads, then kept only in-frame beta chains. Rows with a matching CDR3 protein are joined into one entry that keeps the most common DNA and genes. The V and J calls were not made by the authors but by TCRdb's processing. The sample includes approximately 430,000 distinct CDR3 sequences, with 23% observed a single time. Together, the top ten hold around 12% of the sample.

PBMCs were isolated by Ficoll-Paque density gradient centrifugation. V was cut back by 5 bases and J by 5 bases, leaving a gap of 8 bases between them. Looking up the germline V gene yields CDR1 SGHTA and CDR2 FQGNSA. The CDR3 spans 12 residues, from the cysteine through the phenylalanine. Only the CDR3 DNA is retained, 36 bases long and in frame from the first base. Summary of the overall study and its limitations: Balanced CD4/CD8 phenotypes were observed for clones contracting from day 15 to 85, whereas a bias towards CD4+ was observed for a second wave of clones expanding from day 15 to 37. Whether the second-wave clones peaking on day 37 were SARS-CoV-2 specific was not confirmed. Contracting CD4+ clones turned up mainly in the CM and EM memory subsets, whereas EMRA was where CD8+ clones were enriched. Some responding clones were found in pre-infection memory, which suggests that pre-existing cross-reactive memory T cells took part in the SARS-CoV-2 response. Only a couple of mild cases were covered by the study, and larger cohorts that include severe cases with pre-infection samples were considered necessary.

The specimen was PBMCs or a T cell subset sorted from them (not recorded which). The chain is encoded by TRBV7-2 joined to TRBJ2-3, with an unclear D gene assignment. The clonotype originates from an adult woman who had mild COVID-19 (a few samples of this study predate the infection). The sample titles of this study are shuffled in the database, so cell type and time point are left out; the donor was told from shared clones. Read as DNA, the sequence is TGTGCCAGCAGCCGCCCCCTAGATACGCAGTATTTT. Translated, this is CASSRPLDTQYF. Supplemented by the reference TRBV7-2 and TRBJ2-3 proteins around the CDR3, the complete variable domain is GAGVSQSPSNKVTEKGKDVELRCDPISGHTALYWYRQSLGQGLEFLIYFQGNSAPDKSGLPSDRFSAERTGGSVSTLTIQRTQQEDSAVYLCASSRPLDTQYFGPGTRLTVL.